Listed below are T cell receptor beta chains from one sample, sequenced in a study of CD8 T cells in ankylosing spondylitis. Each CDR3 protein is one row after TCRdb ran MiXCR on the 5' RACE reads. The sample consists of 450,000 to 550,000 distinct CDR3 sequences, 5.3% of them appearing once. The sequenced material came from blood, either unsorted or a sorted T cell fraction (not recorded which). Every receptor here comes from a male donor with ankylosing spondylitis. Both conserved end residues are part of each CDR3. The D gene is left open where the match is weak. Clone size is shown for a subset of rows, as once, few, many or a class of expanded clone.

size: many; V: TRBV4-3; J: TRBJ1-1; D: -; CDR3: CASSQGWNTEAFF; DNA: TGCGCCAGCAGCCAAGGATGGAACACTGAAGCTTTCTTT
size: -; V: TRBV27; J: TRBJ2-2; D: TRBD2; CDR3: CASSRFSGTSGDTGELFF; DNA: TGTGCCAGCAGTCGATTCTCCGGGACTAGCGGAGACACCGGGGAGCTGTTTTTT
size: many; V: TRBV4-1; J: TRBJ2-1; D: -; CDR3: CASSHPGRRVNEQFF; DNA: TGCGCCAGCAGCCATCCGGGACGTCGGGTGAATGAGCAGTTCTTC
size: few; V: TRBV9; J: TRBJ2-3; D: TRBD2; CDR3: CASSHLRAGRTDTQYF; DNA: TGTGCCAGCAGCCACCTGCGAGCGGGGAGAACAGATACGCAGTATTTT
size: many; V: TRBV10-3; J: TRBJ2-5; D: -; CDR3: CAISEGKETQYF; DNA: TGTGCCATCAGTGAAGGAAAAGAGACCCAGTACTTC
size: many; V: TRBV7-2; J: TRBJ2-3; D: TRBD2; CDR3: CASSLAGAGTDTQYF; DNA: TGTGCCAGCAGCTTAGCGGGAGCGGGAACAGATACGCAGTATTTT
size: -; V: TRBV11-1; J: TRBJ2-1; D: -; CDR3: CASSSLGSGSLNEQFF; DNA: TGTGCCAGCAGCTCTCTGGGGAGTGGGAGCCTGAATGAGCAGTTCTTC
size: many; V: TRBV6-5; J: TRBJ2-2; D: -; CDR3: CASSHRGRGNTGELFF; DNA: TGTGCCAGCAGTCACCGGGGCAGGGGGAACACCGGGGAGCTGTTTTTT
size: many; V: TRBV18; J: TRBJ2-7; D: TRBD2; CDR3: CASSPGLAETYEQYF; DNA: TGTGCCAGCTCACCTGGACTAGCGGAGACCTACGAGCAGTACTTC
size: -; V: TRBV5-5; J: TRBJ2-1; D: -; CDR3: CASSLSQGNEQFF; DNA: TGTGCCAGCAGCCTATCACAAGGGAATGAGCAGTTCTTC
size: many; V: TRBV4-1; J: TRBJ1-5; D: -; CDR3: CASSPVEDQPQHF; DNA: TGCGCCAGCAGCCCAGTAGAGGATCAGCCCCAGCATTTT
size: few; V: TRBV5-1; J: TRBJ2-4; D: -; CDR3: CASSDPRDSINIQYF; DNA: TGCGCCAGCAGCGATCCCCGAGACAGTATAAACATTCAGTACTTC
size: many; V: TRBV6-5; J: TRBJ1-6; D: -; CDR3: CASSYANSPLHF; DNA: TGTGCCAGCAGTTACGCCAATTCACCCCTCCACTTT
size: many; V: TRBV5-5; J: TRBJ1-1; D: -; CDR3: CASNRIMNTEAFF; DNA: TGTGCCAGCAACAGGATCATGAACACTGAAGCTTTCTTT
size: many; V: TRBV12-3/TRBV12-4; J: TRBJ1-5; D: -; CDR3: CASRYREFTPQHF; DNA: TGTGCCAGCAGGTACAGGGAGTTTACGCCCCAGCATTTT
size: -; V: TRBV5-1; J: TRBJ2-7; D: -; CDR3: CASSLGEGLTYEQYF; DNA: TGCGCCAGCAGCTTGGGAGAGGGCCTGACCTACGAGCAGTACTTC
size: many; V: TRBV20-1; J: TRBJ2-2; D: TRBD2; CDR3: CSASSGRATGELFF; DNA: TGCAGTGCATCCAGCGGGAGGGCCACCGGGGAGCTGTTTTTT
size: -; V: TRBV18; J: TRBJ2-7; D: -; CDR3: CASSPYRDTAYEQYF; DNA: TGTGCCAGCTCACCTTACCGGGACACCGCCTACGAGCAGTACTTC
size: many; V: TRBV5-1; J: TRBJ2-5; D: -; CDR3: CASRSAGTPQETQYF; DNA: TGCGCCAGCAGATCGGCGGGTACTCCCCAAGAGACCCAGTACTTC
size: many; V: TRBV30; J: TRBJ2-1; D: TRBD1; CDR3: CAWNARQGSNEQFF; DNA: TGTGCCTGGAACGCGAGACAGGGAAGCAATGAGCAGTTCTTC
size: many; V: TRBV12-3/TRBV12-4; J: TRBJ2-3; D: TRBD2; CDR3: CASSSGLAVSDTQYF; DNA: TGTGCCAGCAGTTCGGGACTAGCGGTCTCAGATACGCAGTATTTT
size: many; V: TRBV5-1; J: TRBJ1-1; D: -; CDR3: CASSHSVGEGMNTEAFF; DNA: TGCGCCAGCAGCCACTCCGTCGGGGAAGGCATGAACACTGAAGCTTTCTTT
size: many; V: TRBV10-2; J: TRBJ2-5; D: -; CDR3: CASSEFRDQETQYF; DNA: TGCGCCAGCAGTGAGTTCAGGGACCAAGAGACCCAGTACTTC
size: many; V: TRBV5-6; J: TRBJ2-7; D: -; CDR3: CASTGGTSYEQYF; DNA: TGTGCCAGCACCGGGGGTACCTCCTACGAGCAGTACTTC
size: many; V: TRBV15; J: TRBJ2-4; D: -; CDR3: CATSKGVRNIQYF; DNA: TGTGCCACCAGCAAAGGGGTTCGGAACATTCAGTACTTC
size: many; V: TRBV5-6; J: TRBJ2-2; D: -; CDR3: CASSLTDPYTGELFF; DNA: TGTGCCAGCAGCTTGACGGACCCCTACACCGGGGAGCTGTTTTTT
size: many; V: TRBV29-1; J: TRBJ1-1; D: -; CDR3: CSVCSRDTEAFF; DNA: TGCAGCGTGTGCTCACGGGACACTGAAGCTTTCTTT
size: many; V: TRBV29-1; J: TRBJ1-2; D: -; CDR3: CSVVVSAGRPRGNYGYTF; DNA: TGCAGCGTTGTGGTTAGCGCAGGACGTCCACGGGGTAACTATGGCTACACCTTC
size: many; V: TRBV18; J: TRBJ1-2; D: -; CDR3: CASSQGQLSYGYTF; DNA: TGTGCCAGCTCTCAAGGCCAGTTGAGCTATGGCTACACCTTC
size: many; V: TRBV5-1; J: TRBJ1-2; D: -; CDR3: CASSDGRGYGYTF; DNA: TGCGCCAGTTCGGACGGGAGGGGCTATGGCTACACCTTC
size: many; V: TRBV7-9; J: TRBJ1-2; D: -; CDR3: CASSRRGGGGYTF; DNA: TGTGCCAGCAGCCGGAGGGGGGGCGGCGGCTACACCTTC
size: many; V: TRBV4-2; J: TRBJ2-7; D: -; CDR3: CASSQDHGGGYEQYF; DNA: TGTGCCAGCAGCCAAGATCATGGAGGGGGGTACGAGCAGTACTTC
size: few; V: TRBV27; J: TRBJ2-2; D: TRBD2; CDR3: CASSFLGTSGHPLDGELFF; DNA: TGTGCCAGCAGTTTCCTTGGGACTAGCGGACACCCCCTCGACGGGGAGCTGTTTTTT
size: once; V: TRBV2; J: TRBJ2-1; D: -; CDR3: CASRGTPRNEQFF; DNA: TGTGCCAGCAGGGGGACCCCTCGGAATGAGCAGTTCTTC
size: -; V: TRBV12-3/TRBV12-4; J: TRBJ2-4; D: TRBD2; CDR3: CASSRGLAGVTAKNIQYF; DNA: TGTGCCAGCAGCCGGGGACTAGCGGGAGTAACGGCCAAAAACATTCAGTACTTC
size: many; V: TRBV15; J: TRBJ2-1; D: -; CDR3: CATRTSGGASYNEQFF; DNA: TGTGCCACCAGGACAAGTGGGGGGGCCTCCTACAATGAGCAGTTCTTC
size: many; V: TRBV29-1; J: TRBJ1-2; D: -; CDR3: CSVYISPPYGYTF; DNA: TGCAGCGTTTATATCTCCCCTCCGTATGGCTACACCTTC
size: -; V: TRBV19; J: TRBJ2-7; D: -; CDR3: CASSSPGWGNQYEQYF; DNA: TGTGCCAGTAGTTCACCCGGTTGGGGAAATCAATACGAGCAGTACTTC